This T cell receptor beta chain stems from a study of tumor-infiltrating lymphocytes in primary liver carcinoma (dated by TCRdb to the late 2010s). Notes on the research overall: Surgical resection was performed in China between November 2015 and 2016 on about five patients with histopathologically diagnosed primary liver carcinoma. Of the five patients, three men and two women aged 30 to 69 years, four had hepatocellular carcinoma and one had combined HCC and intrahepatic cholangiocarcinoma. The five patients had tumors of stage T1-T3 N0M0, with maximum diameters ranging from roughly 4.2 to 10 cm. Samples yielded roughly 3.65 to 7.5 million productive TCRbeta reads; read depth did not differ significantly between tissue types. Across five regions of each liver tumor, along with adjacent normal tissue and blood, the study brought together TCRbeta repertoire sequencing, expression microarrays and whole-exome sequencing. A total of roughly 35 specimens from 5 patients underwent TCRbeta repertoire sequencing, comprising around 25 tumor regions, 5 adjacent noncancerous liver tissues and 5 peripheral blood samples. Repertoires from technical replicates were highly reproducible, with mean shared-clone rates about 0.88 and correlation coefficients above 0.98. General study outcomes and caveats: Because sequencing covered only the TCR beta chain and unpaired alpha chains were not captured, true repertoire diversity is likely underestimated. Repertoire overlap was found to be higher between tumor regions (mean around 36%) than between tumor-adjacent (about 17%) or tumor-blood (14%) pairs, consistent with antigen-driven expansion. The top 250 clones made up a significantly larger repertoire fraction in tumors than in blood (p = 0.039). Only five or six patients were included in the study, and the authors note that the findings should be validated in a larger study. Because the samples were bulk and unsorted, CD4+ and CD8+ T cell repertoires could not be compared.

A constant-region primer and ProtoScript II reverse transcriptase were used to reverse-transcribe TCRbeta-specific cDNA from roughly 0.5 ug total RNA. The TCRbeta libraries were prepared through three rounds of nested multiplex PCR following a slightly modified ARM-PCR procedure. Multiplex TRBV1-TRBV30 forward primers and a Cbeta reverse primer were used in the first two PCR rounds, each of which was run for approximately 10 cycles. Sample barcodes and Illumina adapters were attached in a final 25-cycle PCR using Deep VentR polymerase. Before sequencing, amplicons between 200 and 500 bp were purified from gel using a QIAquick gel extraction kit. An Illumina HiSeq 2500 was used to sequence the TCRbeta amplicons, generating 250-bp paired-end reads. The study's processing was this. To recover full CDR3 sequences, reads were quality-trimmed using Trimmomatic v0.33 and paired reads were then merged using FLASH v1.2.11. V, D and J germline segments were assigned to the rearranged TCRbeta sequences by MiGEC v1.2.1b. Clonotype statistics, along with Shannon-Wiener diversity indices, were calculated using VDJtools v1.0.0. To cut down on sampling bias, every analysis after diversity analysis relied on just the 250 most abundant clonotypes from each sample. TCRdb reworked the public reads: Q25 trimming with fastp, MiXCR clone assembly, productive beta chains retained. Rows are unified per CDR3 protein, each entry keeping the most common DNA and genes. The V and J calls were determined by TCRdb, not by the authors. The sample data list about 310,000 distinct CDR3 sequences, and roughly three fifths of these were observed just once. Approximately 15% of the sample rests with the top ten.

On this clonotype itself: Its antigen is not yet known. A much larger clone differs by one base, so this may be a read error.

The germline V gene sets CDR1 to SNHLY and CDR2 to FYNNEI. The CDR3 spans 14 residues, from the cysteine through the phenylalanine. Only the CDR3 portion is preserved as DNA: 42 bases, with reading frame beginning at the first base. RNA from unsorted whole blood was extracted with TRIzol reagent, and germline DNA was obtained with the DNeasy Blood & Tissue kit. Chronic HBV infection was present in the patients, and the patients were treatment-naive at sampling. Before surgery, roughly 3.7 milliliters of peripheral blood were collected into K2EDTA tubes. The sequence was collected from a woman aged 25-40 years with primary liver carcinoma and hepatitis B virus infection. The sequence is built from TRBV2 and TRBJ1-1, with the identity of the D gene unclear. Sequences were obtained from peripheral blood. CDR3 loop: CATLTPGLNTETFF. The nucleotide sequence is given as TGTGCCACCCTTACTCCAGGCCTAAACACTGAAACTTTCTTT. The full variable domain, completed from the reference TRBV2 and TRBJ1-1 proteins outside the CDR3, reads EPEVTQTPSHQVTQMGQEVILRCVPISNHLYFYWYRQILGQKVEFLVSFYNNEISEKSEIFDDQFSVERPDGSNFTLKIRSTKLEDSAMYFCATLTPGLNTETFFGQGTRLTVV.